The source of this T cell receptor (beta chain) is a study of shared clonotypes between healthy human individuals (dated by TCRdb to between 2020 and 2021). Looking at the study overall: Three men and two women, aged 18 to 49 years, made up the cohort. For each donor, three plates each were used for CD4 naive and CD4 memory, two plates were used for CD8 naive, and one plate was used for CD8 memory. Blood TCR repertoires of about five healthy adults were deeply sequenced to estimate repertoire size and the extent of clonotype sharing between individuals. To increase sequencing depth and limit assay-specific biases, TCR repertoire library preparation and sequencing were carried out by different laboratories using diverse techniques. Each donor's leukapheresis produced roughly between roughly 0.85 and 9.5 billion PBMCs. What the authors observed across the whole study: Pairwise subsampling indicated that sequencing depth was expected to affect the degree of clonotype sharing among donors. Rarefaction of sorted-subset datasets indicated incomplete sequencing despite the large sequencing depth. Because the study included a small number of donors, the genetic and exposure-history diversity represented was limited. Larger estimated clonotype richness was generally found for naive subsets than for memory subsets. Sharing across a few donors was observed for about 5% of naive CD4, under 4% of naive CD8, about 2.5% of memory CD4, and roughly 0.4% of memory CD8 clonotypes. Clonotypes shared by all four sorted-subset donors showed higher generation probabilities than non-shared clonotypes. Only blood was sampled, and tissue TCR repertoires likely differ from those in blood.

Using the deep immunoSEQ assay, multiplex PCR amplified TCR CDR3 regions from genomic DNA. Extracted genomic DNA from each cell subset was distributed evenly across all wells of several immunoSEQ 96-well plates, and each plate was treated as a replicate. Each replicate PCR for sorted subsets received about 0.2 ug genomic DNA, equal to 30,000 or so T cell genomes. Purified libraries were quantified with a Qubit 3.0 fluorometer, sized on a Bioanalyzer 2100, and re-quantified with the KAPA Library Quantification kit. Each immunoSEQ 96-well plate was sequenced on its own single-read 150-cycle Illumina NextSeq 550 flow cell. On the study's bioinformatics: Because the immunoSEQ output included only junctional sequences and no quality scores, the filtering could not be the same as the filtering used for full-length reads. Sequences were annotated with PyIR, a Python wrapper for IgBLAST v1.9, using IMGT germline references to assign V/J genes and CDR3. Reads were filtered out if the reads had weak V/J assignments (E-value above 1e-6), no CDR3, stop codons, out-of-frame junctions, or ambiguous translated residues. V3J clonotypes were defined by identical inferred V gene, J gene, and CDR3 amino acid sequence. The percentage overlap between two repertoires was calculated by dividing the number of shared unique clonotypes by the size of the smaller repertoire. Repertoire richness was assessed with RTK rarefaction, the Chao1 estimator, and Recon v2.1 estimates of unobserved clonotypes. Generation probabilities were computed with OLGA for all TCRbeta clonotypes obtained by the gDNA method from a handful of donors. TCRdb stores this immuneACCESS table with in-frame sequences only. Part of the clones is absent; in the studies checked, under half of the shortfall reflects unresolved V genes, and no reason is known for the rest. Clonal size and the V and J genes are those of that table, whereas D and trimming came from the DNA. For this sample the table gives about 680,000 clones, of which about 92% were detected only once. About a quarter of the sample rests with the top ten.

Including the terminal cysteine and phenylalanine, the CDR3 comprises 14 residues. Only the CDR3 DNA stays, 42 bases, in frame from base 1. The germline V gene (reference sequence) specifies SGHNT as CDR1 and YYREEE as CDR2. V has 3 bases trimmed and J has 0 bases trimmed; junction bases matching no gene number 1. CD8 naive samples were CD45RO-negative cells positively selected for CCR7, giving a CD45RA+CCR7+ population that excluded TemRA cells. Donors were healthy HIV-negative adults with no recently reported acute infections or vaccinations. Every donor was a Caucasian adult residing in Nashville, Tennessee, USA. Blood was collected by leukapheresis, and PBMCs were isolated by Ficoll-Histopaque density gradient centrifugation and then cryopreserved in liquid nitrogen vapor phase. Analytical flow cytometry was used to check the purity and quantity of every magnetically sorted T cell population. Genomic DNA was isolated from every sorted fraction and measured by UV absorbance on a Nanodrop 2000c.

There are a few counts of this clone. Its binding antigen is unknown. Within one base of it there is no much larger clone, and no base qualities were kept. The sequence came from a man aged 25-45 years in good health. The sequenced sample was naive CD8+ T cells sorted from blood. The cell subset or site label, as the study defines it: CD45RA+CCR7+. The chain is encoded by TRBV5-4 joined to TRBJ2-7; the central 9 bases match TRBD1. The CDR3 reads as follows: CASSWTGDSYEQYF. At the DNA level, the sequence is TGTGCCAGCAGCTGGACAGGGGACTCCTACGAGCAGTACTTC.